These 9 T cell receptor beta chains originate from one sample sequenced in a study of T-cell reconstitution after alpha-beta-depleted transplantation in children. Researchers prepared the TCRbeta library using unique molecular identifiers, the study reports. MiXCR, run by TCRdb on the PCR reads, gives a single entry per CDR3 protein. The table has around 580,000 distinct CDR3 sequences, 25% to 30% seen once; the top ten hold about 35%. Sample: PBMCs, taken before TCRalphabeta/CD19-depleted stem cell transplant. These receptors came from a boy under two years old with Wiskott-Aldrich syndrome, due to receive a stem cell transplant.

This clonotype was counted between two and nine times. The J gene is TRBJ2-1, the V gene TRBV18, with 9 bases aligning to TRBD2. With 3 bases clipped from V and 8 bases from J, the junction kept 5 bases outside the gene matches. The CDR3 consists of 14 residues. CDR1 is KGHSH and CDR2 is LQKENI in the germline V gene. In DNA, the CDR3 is TGTGCCAGCTCACCCCGCGGGAGGGTCTATGAGCAGTTCTTC. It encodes CASSPRGRVYEQFF.

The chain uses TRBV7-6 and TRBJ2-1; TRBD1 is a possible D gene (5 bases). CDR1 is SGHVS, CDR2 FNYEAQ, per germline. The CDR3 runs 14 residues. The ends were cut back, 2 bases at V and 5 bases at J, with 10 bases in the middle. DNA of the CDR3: TGTGCCAGCAGCTTAAGGGGCCTGAACAATGAGCAGTTCTTC. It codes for CASSLRGLNNEQFF.

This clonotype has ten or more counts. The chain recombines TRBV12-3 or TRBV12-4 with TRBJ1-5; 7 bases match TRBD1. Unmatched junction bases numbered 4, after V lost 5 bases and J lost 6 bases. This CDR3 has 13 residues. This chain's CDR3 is CASSRQGGQPQHF. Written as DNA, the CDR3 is TGTGCCAGCAGTCGACAGGGAGGTCAGCCCCAGCATTTT.

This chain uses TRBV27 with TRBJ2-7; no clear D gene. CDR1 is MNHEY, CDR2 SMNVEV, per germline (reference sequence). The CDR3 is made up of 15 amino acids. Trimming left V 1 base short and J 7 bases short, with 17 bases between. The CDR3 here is CASSLWLVPTREQYF. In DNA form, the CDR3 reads TGTGCCAGCAGTTTATGGCTAGTCCCAACGCGGGAGCAGTACTTC.

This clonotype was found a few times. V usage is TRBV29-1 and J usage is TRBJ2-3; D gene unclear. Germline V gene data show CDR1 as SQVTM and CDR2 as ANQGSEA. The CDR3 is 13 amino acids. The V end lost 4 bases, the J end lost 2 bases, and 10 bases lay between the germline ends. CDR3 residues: CSVGPYFTDTQYF. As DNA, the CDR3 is TGCAGCGTTGGTCCGTATTTCACAGATACGCAGTATTTT.

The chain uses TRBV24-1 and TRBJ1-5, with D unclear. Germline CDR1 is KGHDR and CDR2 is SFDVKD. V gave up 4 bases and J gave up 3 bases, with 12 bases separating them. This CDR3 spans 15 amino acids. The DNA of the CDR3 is TGTGCCACCAGTGACGGTCAGGAGGTCAATCAGCCCCAGCATTTT. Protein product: CATSDGQEVNQPQHF.

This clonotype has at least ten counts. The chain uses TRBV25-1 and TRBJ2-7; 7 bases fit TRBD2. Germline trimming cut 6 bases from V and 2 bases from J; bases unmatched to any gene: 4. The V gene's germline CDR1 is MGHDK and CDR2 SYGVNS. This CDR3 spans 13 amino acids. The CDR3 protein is CASRPSGTYEQYF. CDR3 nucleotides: TGTGCCAGCAGGCCTAGCGGCACCTACGAGCAGTACTTC.

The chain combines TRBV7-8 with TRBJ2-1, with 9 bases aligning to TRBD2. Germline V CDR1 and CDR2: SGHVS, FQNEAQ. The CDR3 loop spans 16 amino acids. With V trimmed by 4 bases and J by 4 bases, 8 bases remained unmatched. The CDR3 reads CASSSSLAGPYNEQFF. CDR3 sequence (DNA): TGTGCCAGCAGCTCTTCTCTAGCGGGACCTTACAATGAGCAGTTCTTC.

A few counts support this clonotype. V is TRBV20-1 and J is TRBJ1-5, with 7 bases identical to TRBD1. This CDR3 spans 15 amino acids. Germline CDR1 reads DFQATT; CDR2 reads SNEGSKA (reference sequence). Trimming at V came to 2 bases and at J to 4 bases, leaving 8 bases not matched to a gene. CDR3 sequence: CSARPPGQQNQPQHF. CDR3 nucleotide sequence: TGCAGTGCTAGACCGCCGGGACAGCAGAATCAGCCCCAGCATTTT.